A selection of T cell receptor beta chains follows, all from one sample in a study of blood T cell repertoires in COVID-19. The data were produced by immunoSEQ multiplex PCR, yet TCRdb's version contains in-frame clones alone and is incomplete. The sample shows around 500,000 clones, roughly nine tenths of them seen only once. Sequencing input: PBMCs or T cells enriched from blood (not recorded which). Receptor source: a woman aged 55-75 years who had recovered from COVID-19. Each CDR3 is given with its conserved first and last residue. The D gene is left open where the match is weak. Clone size, where shown, is once, few, many, or a class for clones that have expanded.

D	V	J	size	CDR3	DNA
.	TRBV12-1	TRBJ1-4	.	CASSSSGPNEKLFF	TGTGCCAGCAGCTCGTCAGGGCCCAATGAAAAACTGTTTTTT
.	TRBV5-1	TRBJ2-1	.	CASSQDTNYNEQFF	TGCGCCAGCAGCCAAGACACCAACTACAATGAGCAGTTCTTC
.	TRBV15	TRBJ1-4	.	CATSRDGLAATNEKLFF	TGTGCCACCAGCAGAGATGGACTTGCTGCAACTAATGAAAAACTGTTTTTT
TRBD1	TRBV27	TRBJ1-2	.	CASSFRGNYGYTF	TGTGCCAGCAGTTTCAGGGGGAACTATGGCTACACCTTC
TRBD2	TRBV18	TRBJ2-5	.	CASSPRVGRGLQETQYF	TGTGCCAGCTCACCACGAGTAGGGAGGGGATTACAGGAGACCCAGTACTTC
.	TRBV7-6	TRBJ1-1	.	CASSPLAFF	TGTGCCAGCAGCCCCCTAGCTTTCTTT
TRBD1	TRBV2	TRBJ2-5	.	CASTPGQGVKTQYF	TGTGCCAGCACCCCGGGACAGGGGGTAAAGACCCAGTACTTC
.	TRBV19	TRBJ1-4	.	CASSIFQETNEKLFF	TGTGCCAGTAGTATATTCCAGGAAACTAATGAAAAACTGTTTTTT
.	TRBV3-1/TRBV3-2	TRBJ1-2	few	CASRPTGGANYGYTF	TGTGCCAGCAGGCCCACGGGGGGAGCTAACTATGGCTACACCTTC
TRBD1	TRBV11-2	TRBJ2-7	.	CASSRTGGDGEQYF	TGTGCCAGCAGTCGGACAGGGGGGGACGGCGAGCAGTACTTC
.	TRBV29-1	TRBJ2-1	.	CSVDDRGAYNEQFF	TGCAGCGTGGATGACAGAGGAGCCTACAATGAGCAGTTCTTC
.	TRBV5-1	TRBJ1-3	.	CASSLGLSGNTIYF	TGCGCCAGCAGCTTGGGACTCTCTGGAAACACCATATATTTT
.	TRBV9	TRBJ2-1	.	CASSPRLETSYNEQFF	TGTGCCAGCAGCCCCCGACTCGAAACGTCCTACAATGAGCAGTTCTTC
TRBD2	TRBV18	TRBJ2-5	.	CASSPLPLSGGAEETQYF	TGTGCCAGCTCACCACTTCCCCTTAGCGGGGGGGCCGAAGAGACCCAGTACTTC
TRBD1	TRBV12-3/TRBV12-4	TRBJ2-5	.	CASSADREKTQYF	TGTGCCAGCAGTGCGGACAGGGAAAAGACCCAGTACTTC
TRBD2	TRBV18	TRBJ2-3	.	CASSPVPATSGGAADTQYF	TGTGCCAGCTCACCAGTGCCGGCGACTAGCGGGGGGGCAGCAGATACGCAGTATTTT
TRBD1	TRBV9	TRBJ1-2	.	CASSVGYQGDGYTF	TGTGCCAGCAGCGTAGGGTACCAGGGGGATGGCTACACCTTC
.	TRBV29-1	TRBJ1-1	.	CSALRGNTEAFF	TGCAGCGCCCTTCGGGGGAACACTGAAGCTTTCTTT
.	TRBV18	TRBJ2-7	.	CASSPSAGERSSYEQYF	TGTGCCAGCTCACCATCGGCAGGGGAAAGAAGCTCCTACGAGCAGTACTTC
TRBD1	TRBV6-5	TRBJ1-2	.	CATYRDRTYGYTF	TGTGCCACCTACCGGGACAGAACCTATGGCTACACCTTC
TRBD1	TRBV19	TRBJ1-5	.	CASRRGQGSNQPQHF	TGTGCCAGTAGAAGGGGACAGGGGAGCAATCAGCCCCAGCATTTT
.	TRBV30	TRBJ1-1	few	CAWSDREYTEAFF	TGTGCCTGGAGTGACAGGGAATACACTGAAGCTTTCTTT
.	TRBV2	TRBJ2-2	once	CASSPRGPGELFF	TGTGCCAGCAGTCCCAGGGGCCCCGGGGAGCTGTTTTTT